Listed below are T cell receptor beta chains from one sample, sequenced in a study of tumor-infiltrating lymphocytes in oesophageal squamous cell carcinoma. TCRdb re-called the PCR reads with MiXCR, one entry per CDR3 protein. The table includes fewer than 20,000 distinct CDR3 sequences, 42% detected once. The sequencing sample was made of normal esophageal tissue next to the tumor. The receptors here all came from a female donor with esophageal squamous cell carcinoma. The CDR3 runs from the conserved cysteine through the conserved F or W. Fields, in order: V gene, D gene, J gene, clone size, CDR3 length, CDR3 protein, CDR3 DNA. D genes are given only for firm matches. Size is omitted from some rows. Given values are once, few, many or a class for expanded clones.

TRBV7-2,TRBD1,TRBJ2-5,few,15,CASSFDRAFAETQYF,TGTGCCAGCAGCTTCGACAGGGCTTTTGCGGAGACCCAGTACTTC
TRBV7-2,NA,TRBJ2-1,few,15,CASSLDVSSYNEQFF,TGTGCCAGCAGCTTAGATGTCAGCTCCTACAATGAGCAGTTCTTC
TRBV28,NA,TRBJ2-5,NA,11,CASQLEETQYF,TGTGCCAGCCAACTGGAAGAGACCCAGTACTTC
TRBV28,NA,TRBJ1-1,many,12,CASKSGGTEAFF,TGTGCCAGCAAGTCGGGGGGAACTGAAGCTTTCTTT
TRBV28,NA,TRBJ2-7,NA,13,CASIPSAGYEQYF,TGTGCCAGCATCCCCAGCGCCGGCTACGAGCAGTACTTC
TRBV7-8,NA,TRBJ2-7,few,15,CASSLFQGPSYEQYF,TGTGCCAGCAGCTTGTTCCAGGGACCTTCCTACGAGCAGTACTTC
TRBV7-2,TRBD2,TRBJ2-3,NA,15,CASRMTSGEADTQYF,TGTGCCAGCAGGATGACTAGCGGTGAGGCAGATACGCAGTATTTT
TRBV19,NA,TRBJ1-2,NA,13,CASTEYLTYGYTF,TGTGCCAGTACCGAGTATCTTACCTATGGCTACACCTTC
TRBV7-6,NA,TRBJ2-5,NA,15,CASSPRETDGETQYF,TGTGCCAGCAGCCCCCGGGAGACAGATGGAGAGACCCAGTACTTC
TRBV7-2,TRBD2,TRBJ2-5,NA,15,CASSLVAGGVETQYF,TGTGCCAGCAGCTTAGTAGCGGGGGGTGTGGAGACCCAGTACTTC
TRBV20-1,NA,TRBJ2-7,NA,15,CSAYPPGRHYNEQYF,TGCAGTGCTTACCCCCCGGGGAGGCACTACAATGAGCAGTACTTC
TRBV7-6,NA,TRBJ2-5,NA,13,CASSRGQLETQYF,TGTGCCAGCAGCCGAGGACAGTTAGAGACCCAGTACTTC
TRBV5-1,TRBD2,TRBJ2-5,many,14,CASSRSLAEETQYF,TGCGCCAGCAGCCGGTCACTAGCGGAAGAGACCCAGTACTTC
TRBV24-1,TRBD1,TRBJ1-1,NA,13,CATSGGGRTEAFF,TGTGCCACCAGTGGAGGGGGCAGGACTGAAGCTTTCTTT
TRBV27,TRBD1,TRBJ1-5,NA,14,CASSPGQGNKPQHF,TGTGCCAGCAGTCCGGGACAGGGGAATAAGCCCCAGCATTTT
TRBV2,NA,TRBJ1-1,many,13,CASSGRGNTEAFF,TGTGCCAGCAGCGGACGGGGGAACACTGAAGCTTTCTTT
TRBV7-4,NA,TRBJ2-1,NA,14,CASSLGRSSHEQFF,TGTGCCAGCAGCTTAGGTCGGTCATCCCATGAGCAGTTCTTC
TRBV6-1,NA,TRBJ2-5,NA,14,CASTLRGFWNEQYF,TGTGCCAGCACCCTTAGGGGGTTCTGGAATGAGCAGTACTTC
TRBV7-2,TRBD2,TRBJ2-3,medium-sized,15,CASSSGTTRTDTQYF,TGTGCCAGCAGCTCCGGGACTACCCGCACAGATACGCAGTATTTT
TRBV7-9,TRBD2,TRBJ2-5,medium-sized,16,CASSLGTSGVRETQYF,TGTGCCAGCAGCTTAGGGACTAGCGGGGTTCGAGAGACCCAGTACTTC
TRBV6-6,NA,TRBJ1-1,many,16,CASSYSNEGPYTEAFF,TGTGCCAGCAGTTACTCAAATGAGGGGCCTTACACTGAAGCTTTCTTT
TRBV24-1,TRBD2,TRBJ2-1,many,18,CATSDPGTSGSFYNEQFF,TGTGCCACCAGTGATCCCGGGACTAGCGGGAGTTTCTACAATGAGCAGTTCTTC
TRBV7-9,NA,TRBJ2-5,NA,13,CASSLGPDETQYF,TGTGCCAGCAGCTTAGGCCCGGATGAGACCCAGTACTTC
TRBV11-1,NA,TRBJ2-5,NA,15,CASSLENLNWETQYF,TGTGCCAGCAGCTTGGAGAACCTGAACTGGGAGACCCAGTACTTC
TRBV6-1,NA,TRBJ1-2,many,14,CASSHRDTDPGTSF,TGTGCCAGCAGTCACCGGGACACGGACCCGGGGACTTCCTTT
TRBV28,TRBD2,TRBJ2-7,few,19,CASSENDGLWRGSLNEQYF,TGTGCCAGCAGTGAGAACGACGGACTCTGGCGGGGGAGCCTCAATGAGCAGTACTTC
TRBV19,NA,TRBJ1-1,many,13,CASSTNQGSEAFF,TGTGCCAGTAGTACTAACCAGGGGTCTGAAGCTTTCTTT
TRBV7-6,NA,TRBJ2-6,few,17,CASSIRAWGSGANVLTF,TGTGCCAGCAGCATCCGGGCCTGGGGCTCTGGGGCCAACGTCCTGACTTTC
TRBV5-6,NA,TRBJ2-7,many,15,CASSLNGARAYEQYF,TGTGCCAGCAGCTTGAATGGGGCGAGAGCCTACGAGCAGTACTTC
TRBV12-3/TRBV12-4,TRBD1,TRBJ1-1,NA,15,CASSSEGTGVTEAFF,TGTGCCAGCAGTTCAGAAGGGACAGGGGTGACTGAAGCTTTCTTT
TRBV6-5,NA,TRBJ2-3,NA,12,CASSYYTDTQYF,TGTGCCAGCAGTTACTACACAGATACGCAGTATTTT
TRBV6-6,NA,TRBJ2-7,NA,16,CASRYGGAGPSYEQYF,TGTGCCAGCAGGTACGGTGGAGCGGGCCCCTCCTACGAGCAGTACTTC
TRBV7-6,NA,TRBJ2-4,NA,16,CASSLQGLKAKNIQYF,TGTGCCAGCAGTCTACAGGGACTGAAAGCCAAAAACATTCAGTACTTC
TRBV7-3,TRBD1,TRBJ2-6,NA,15,CASSLGQVGANVLTF,TGTGCCAGCAGCCTAGGACAGGTTGGGGCCAACGTCCTGACTTTC
TRBV7-2,NA,TRBJ2-4,NA,15,CASSSLDVSWHIQYF,TGTGCCAGCAGCTCACTGGACGTAAGTTGGCACATTCAGTACTTC
TRBV2,TRBD1,TRBJ2-7,many,16,CASRTLAQGAGYEQYF,TGTGCCAGCAGAACGCTAGCACAGGGGGCGGGCTACGAGCAGTACTTC
TRBV7-2,NA,TRBJ2-4,once,13,CASSRRDLPIQYF,TGTGCCAGCAGCCGCCGGGACTTACCCATTCAGTACTTC
TRBV2,NA,TRBJ1-5,few,15,CASSEESTGTQPQHF,TGTGCCAGCAGTGAGGAAAGTACAGGGACTCAGCCCCAGCATTTT
TRBV4-1,TRBD1,TRBJ2-7,few,15,CASSQVQQGIYEQYF,TGCGCCAGCAGCCAAGTCCAACAGGGGATCTACGAGCAGTACTTC
TRBV14,NA,TRBJ2-1,NA,14,CASSQDWGGDEQFF,TGTGCCAGCAGCCAAGATTGGGGTGGGGATGAGCAGTTCTTC
TRBV7-6,NA,TRBJ2-1,few,14,CASSFSGLRNEQFF,TGTGCCAGCAGCTTTTCGGGACTCAGGAATGAGCAGTTCTTC
TRBV30,TRBD1,TRBJ2-5,few,13,CAWSQGQGETQYF,TGTGCCTGGAGTCAGGGACAGGGAGAGACCCAGTACTTC
TRBV7-6,NA,TRBJ2-7,few,13,CASSSTMAYEQYF,TGTGCCAGCAGCTCAACCATGGCCTACGAGCAGTACTTC
TRBV7-9,TRBD1,TRBJ2-7,NA,12,CASSTDRYEQYF,TGTGCCAGCAGCACGGACAGGTACGAGCAGTACTTC
TRBV6-1,NA,TRBJ1-6,few,14,CASITRGSSYEQYF,TGTGCCAGCATCACCCGCGGGAGCTCCTACGAGCAGTACTTT
TRBV10-2,NA,TRBJ2-5,many,14,CASSDRTEQETQYF,TGCGCCAGCAGTGACCGGACAGAGCAAGAGACCCAGTACTTC
TRBV7-6,NA,TRBJ2-5,once,13,CASSGAGVETQYF,TGTGCCAGCAGCGGAGCGGGCGTGGAGACCCAGTACTTC
TRBV7-8,TRBD1,TRBJ1-6,medium-sized,15,CASSSLDRGNSPLHF,TGTGCCAGCAGCTCGTTGGACAGGGGAAATTCACCCCTCCACTTT
TRBV28,NA,TRBJ2-7,NA,12,CASSAGPYEQYF,TGTGCCAGCAGCGCCGGGCCTTACGAGCAGTACTTC
TRBV7-9,NA,TRBJ2-1,large,16,CASRPAAGPARNEQFF,TGTGCCAGCAGACCTGCCGCCGGGCCCGCACGCAATGAGCAGTTCTTC
TRBV27,NA,TRBJ2-1,NA,19,CASTLRPPSRVTPLVEQFF,TGTGCCAGCACCCTACGCCCTCCGAGCCGGGTGACGCCCCTGGTGGAGCAGTTCTTC
TRBV10-3,NA,TRBJ2-3,many,19,CAISESGKARAASTDTQYF,TGTGCCATCAGTGAGTCAGGCAAGGCGCGGGCCGCTAGCACAGATACGCAGTATTTT